This passage covers 15 T cell receptor beta chains from one sample sequenced in a study of regulatory T cells in long-lasting Graves disease. Construction of TCR beta libraries relied on iRepertoire HTBI primers and on Arm-PCR targeting CDR3 regions. TCRdb re-called the multiplex PCR reads with MiXCR, one entry per CDR3 protein. This sample yields 650,000 to 850,000 distinct CDR3 sequences, of which around 32% are seen a single time; about two fifths belongs to the top ten. Indicated time point: persistent/refractory GD, antithyroid drugs over 5 years with positive TRAb. Preparation of the TCR library used RNA extracted from PBMCs. This specimen was peripheral blood mononuclear cells (PBMCs), taken when the disease was refractory, from a patient treated with antithyroid drugs. Receptor source: a female donor with Graves disease.

J is TRBJ1-1 and V is TRBV7-9; D might be TRBD1 (5 bases). The CDR3 length is 16 residues. V lost 5 bases, J lost 2 bases, and 18 bases lay in between. The germline CDR1 and CDR2 sequences are SEHNR and FQNEAQ (reference sequence). This CDR3 reads CASSPLGGATNTEAFF. CDR3 nucleotide sequence: TGTGCCAGCAGCCCTCTAGGAGGGGCAACCAACACTGAAGCTTTCTTT.

The J gene is TRBJ1-2, the V gene TRBV12-3 or TRBV12-4; D might be TRBD1 (6 bases). Trimming took 5 bases from V and 7 from J, leaving 17 bases between them. This CDR3 comprises 14 residues. The CDR3 coding sequence is TGTGCCAGCAGTCAACCGGGACATATCGGTGGCTACACCTTC. This sequence encodes CASSQPGHIGGYTF.

The chain recombines TRBV6-1 with TRBJ2-7; a weak D match, TRBD2 (6 bases). The CDR3 loop spans 14 amino acids. V gave up 6 bases and J gave up 1 base, with 13 bases separating them. Germline lookup yields CDR1 MNHNS and CDR2 SASEGT. DNA of the CDR3: TGTGCCAGCAGGCGATCTAGCGCATCCTACGAGCAGTACTTC. Amino acids: CASRRSSASYEQYF.

CDR3 loop: CASSLYIDGAGDTEAFF. The CDR3 bases are TGTGCCAGCAGCTTGTATATAGACGGGGCAGGGGACACTGAAGCTTTCTTT. The chain carries TRBV5-5 and TRBJ1-1; possibly TRBD1 for D (6 bases). Trimming took 1 base from V and 3 from J, leaving 19 bases between them. Germline lookup yields CDR1 SGHKS and CDR2 YYEKEE (reference sequence). The CDR3 length is 17 residues.

The chain uses TRBV7-9 and TRBJ1-1; no reliable D call. The CDR3 loop spans 14 amino acids. The V end was cut by 2 bases, the J end by 1 base, with 8 bases between. Germline CDR1 and CDR2: SEHNR and FQNEAQ (reference sequence). The DNA of the CDR3 is TGTGCCAGCAGCTTACCTTTAGGGAACACTGAAGCTTTCTTT. Translation gives CASSLPLGNTEAFF.

Here the CDR3 reads CASSRGQDFGEQYF. Here the CDR3 DNA reads TGTGCCAGCAGCCGCGGACAGGACTTCGGCGAGCAGTACTTC. The chain recombines TRBV11-2 with TRBJ2-7; 7 bases map to TRBD1. V lost 5 bases to trimming and J lost 6 bases; unmatched junction nucleotides: 10. The CDR3 extends over 14 amino acids. The germline V gene encodes CDR1 SGHAT and CDR2 FQNNGV.

This clonotype was seen a few times. The chain links TRBV6-1 to TRBJ1-1, with D tentatively TRBD1 (6 bases). V lost 5 bases and J lost 7, with 14 bases in between. Germline CDR1 MNHNS, CDR2 SASEGT. CDR3 length: 13 residues. The CDR3 reads CASSRTVAGEAFF. CDR3 sequence (DNA): TGTGCCAGCAGTCGGACAGTAGCTGGTGAAGCTTTCTTT.

The rearrangement uses TRBV7-2 and TRBJ2-2; TRBD2 matches at 10 bases. The length of the CDR3 is 20 residues. Germline CDR1 reads SGHTA; CDR2 reads FQGNSA. Trimming removed 2 bases from V and 6 bases from J; junction bases left unmatched: 18. CDR3 nucleotides: TGTGCCAGCAGCTTACCTTCCCGGGCTAGCGGGAGCTTAAATGCCGGGGAGCTGTTTTTT. Translating it yields CASSLPSRASGSLNAGELFF. Supplemented by reference TRBV7-2 and TRBJ2-2, the full variable domain reads GAGVSQSPSNKVTEKGKDVELRCDPISGHTALYWYRQSLGQGLEFLIYFQGNSAPDKSGLPSDRFSAERTGGSVSTLTIQRTQQEDSAVYLCASSLPSRASGSLNAGELFFGEGSRLTVL.

V usage is TRBV20-1 and J usage is TRBJ1-1; 7 bases map to TRBD1. The CDR3 spans 14 residues. Germline V gene data show CDR1 as DFQATT and CDR2 as SNEGSKA (reference sequence). V shed 4 bases, J shed 1 base, and the junction held 6 bases outside the gene matches. CDR3 protein: CSATPWTGNTEAFF. Here the CDR3 DNA reads TGCAGTGCTACCCCATGGACAGGGAACACTGAAGCTTTCTTT.

This clonotype was seen more than once but under ten times. The chain has TRBV6-1 and TRBJ1-1; D ambiguous. This CDR3 is 12 amino acids long. Deletions cut 7 bases from V and 2 bases from J, with 8 bases between. The V gene's germline CDR1 is MNHNS and CDR2 SASEGT. Written as DNA, the CDR3 is TGTGCCAGCACCCAGTCAAACACTGAAGCTTTCTTT. This translates into CASTQSNTEAFF.

V is TRBV6-1 and J is TRBJ2-2; a weak D match, TRBD1 (5 bases). The CDR3 totals 16 residues. V gave up 6 bases and J gave up 3 bases, with 17 bases separating them. Per germline, CDR1 MNHNS and CDR2 SASEGT. The CDR3 reads CASRTPTVMDTGELFF. In DNA form, the CDR3 reads TGTGCCAGCAGGACACCGACAGTGATGGACACCGGGGAGCTGTTTTTT.

This sequence joins TRBV18 and TRBJ1-1; 7 bases match TRBD1. Trimming removed 3 bases from V and 7 bases from J; junction bases left unmatched: 11. This CDR3 is 15 amino acids long. Germline CDR1 is KGHSH and CDR2 is LQKENI. The chain's CDR3 is CASSPGQGGVFEAFF. DNA for the CDR3: TGTGCCAGCTCACCGGGGCAGGGGGGCGTCTTTGAAGCTTTCTTT.

CDR3 in amino acids: CASSLLFGGLAHEQYF. CDR3 DNA sequence: TGTGCCAGCAGCTTGTTATTCGGGGGACTAGCCCACGAGCAGTACTTC. The rearrangement uses TRBV13 and TRBJ2-7; 9 positions match TRBD2. Germline values: CDR1 PRHDT, CDR2 FYEKMQ (reference sequence). V shed 3 bases and J 5 bases; nucleotides not matched to a gene: 11. The CDR3 runs 16 residues.

The chain carries TRBV20-1 and TRBJ2-7; 10 nucleotides match TRBD2. Per the germline V gene, CDR1 is DFQATT and CDR2 is SNEGSKA (reference sequence). Losses at the gene ends were 6 bases for V and 0 bases for J; bases not matched to a gene: 8. The CDR3 length is 15 residues. The CDR3 region is CSAQRTSGLSYEQYF. The CDR3 DNA sequence: TGCAGTGCCCAAAGGACTAGCGGCCTCTCCTACGAGCAGTACTTC.

The rearrangement joins TRBV12-5 to TRBJ2-3; 14 positions agree with TRBD2. CDR3 length: 15 residues. The V segment lost 5 bases and the J segment 4 bases; nucleotides outside the gene matches: 2. The germline V gene has CDR1 LGHNT and CDR2 FRNRAP. CDR3 bases: TGTGCTAGTGGTCCGGGACTAGCGGGAGCAGATACGCAGTATTTT. Protein sequence: CASGPGLAGADTQYF.